The clone carrying this T cell receptor (beta chain) was counted a few times. As yet, its antigen is unknown. The CDR3 end lies 3 residues beyond the end of the read and is filled in from the germline J gene. Of CVID subjects, 15 were female and roughly 29 male, mean age approximately 41. Replacement immunoglobulin had been given to every CVID subject for at least one year. The source of the sample is a study of T cell clonality in common variable immunodeficiency. General study points: Fewer deletions and N-nucleotide insertions were reportedly seen in common variable immunodeficiency TCR beta sequences.

The data were produced by immunoSEQ multiplex PCR, yet TCRdb's version contains in-frame clones alone and is incomplete. This repertoire holds about 20,000 clones, and none appear only once. V shed 3 bases and J 7 bases; nucleotides not matched to a gene: 5. Germline lookup yields CDR1 SGHRS and CDR2 YFSETQ. This CDR3 region has 14 residues. Material: peripheral blood mononuclear cells. The clonotype originates from a human donor with common variable immunodeficiency. The J gene is TRBJ2-2, the V gene TRBV5-1; 8 bases line up with TRBD2. The CDR3 bases that were read are TGCGCCAGCAGCTCGGGACTAGACGGCGGGGAG. It is translated as CASSSGLDGGE. The whole CDR3 region reads CASSSGLDGGELFF.